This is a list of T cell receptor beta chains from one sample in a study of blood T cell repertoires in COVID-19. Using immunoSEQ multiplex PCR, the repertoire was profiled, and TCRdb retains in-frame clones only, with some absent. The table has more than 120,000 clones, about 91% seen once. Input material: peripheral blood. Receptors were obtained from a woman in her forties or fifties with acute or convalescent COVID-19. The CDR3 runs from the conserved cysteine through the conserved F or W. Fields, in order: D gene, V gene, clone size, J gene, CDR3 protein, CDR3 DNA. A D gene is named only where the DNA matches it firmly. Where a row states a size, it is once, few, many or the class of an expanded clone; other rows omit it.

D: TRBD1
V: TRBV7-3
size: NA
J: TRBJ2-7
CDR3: CASSLGLGQGVEQYF
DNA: TGTGCCAGCAGCTTAGGACTGGGACAGGGGGTTGAGCAGTACTTC

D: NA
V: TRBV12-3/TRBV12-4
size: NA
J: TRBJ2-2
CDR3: CASSPSGELFF
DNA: TGTGCCAGCAGCCCGAGCGGGGAGCTGTTTTTT

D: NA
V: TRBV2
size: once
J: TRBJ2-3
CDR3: CASSEGQGIPADTQYF
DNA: TGTGCCAGCAGTGAAGGGCAGGGTATACCGGCAGATACGCAGTATTTT

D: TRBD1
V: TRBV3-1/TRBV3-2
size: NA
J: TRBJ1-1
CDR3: CASSQGDRANTEAFF
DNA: TGTGCCAGCAGCCAAGGGGACAGGGCTAACACTGAAGCTTTCTTT

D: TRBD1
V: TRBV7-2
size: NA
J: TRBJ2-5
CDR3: CASSLTGGGVETQYF
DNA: TGTGCCAGCAGCCTCACAGGGGGCGGGGTGGAGACCCAGTACTTC

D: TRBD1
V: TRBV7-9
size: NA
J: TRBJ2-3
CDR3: CASSPPDRGHGTDTQYF
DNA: TGTGCCAGCAGCCCCCCGGACAGGGGGCATGGCACAGATACGCAGTATTTT

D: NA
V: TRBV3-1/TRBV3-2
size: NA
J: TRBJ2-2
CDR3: CASSQDQGRNTGELFF
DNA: TGTGCCAGCAGCCAAGATCAGGGGCGGAACACCGGGGAGCTGTTTTTT

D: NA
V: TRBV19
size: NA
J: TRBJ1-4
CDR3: CASSRTLRSRDEKLFF
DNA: TGTGCCAGTAGTAGGACACTCCGGTCGAGAGATGAAAAACTGTTTTTT

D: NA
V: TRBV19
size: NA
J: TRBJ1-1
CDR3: CASRHSGTLNTEAFF
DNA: TGTGCCAGTAGACACTCCGGGACTTTGAACACTGAAGCTTTCTTT

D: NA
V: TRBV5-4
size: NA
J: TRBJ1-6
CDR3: CASALQGYNSPLHF
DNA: TGTGCCAGCGCGCTACAGGGATATAATTCACCCCTCCACTTT

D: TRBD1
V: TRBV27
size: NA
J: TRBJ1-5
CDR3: CASSLGQGRGNQPQHF
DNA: TGTGCCAGCAGTTTAGGACAGGGGAGAGGAAATCAGCCCCAGCATTTT

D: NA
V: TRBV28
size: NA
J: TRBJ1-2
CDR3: CASSLSGVNYGYTF
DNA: TGTGCCAGCAGTTTATCGGGAGTTAACTATGGCTACACCTTC

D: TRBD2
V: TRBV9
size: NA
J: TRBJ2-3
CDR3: CASSAGLGGSQYF
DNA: TGTGCCAGCAGCGCGGGACTAGGGGGGTCGCAGTATTTT

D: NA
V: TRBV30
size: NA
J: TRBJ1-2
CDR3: CAWSVWGNYGYTF
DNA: TGTGCCTGGAGTGTTTGGGGCAACTATGGCTACACCTTC

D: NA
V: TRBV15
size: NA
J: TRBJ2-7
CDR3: CATSRETGLSYEQYF
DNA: TGTGCCACCAGCAGAGAAACAGGCCTATCCTACGAGCAGTACTTC

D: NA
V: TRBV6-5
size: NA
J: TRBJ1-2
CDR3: CASSRGRGGYTF
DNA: TGTGCCAGCAGCCGTGGCCGGGGGGGCTACACCTTC

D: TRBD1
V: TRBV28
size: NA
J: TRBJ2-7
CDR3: CASRGQGAREQYF
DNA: TGTGCCAGCAGGGGACAGGGGGCAAGAGAGCAGTACTTC

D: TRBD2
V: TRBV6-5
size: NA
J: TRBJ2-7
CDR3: CASSQTSPREQYF
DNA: TGTGCCAGCAGTCAGACTAGCCCGCGCGAGCAGTACTTC

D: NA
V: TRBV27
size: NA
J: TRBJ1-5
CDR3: CASSSGGWDQPQHF
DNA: TGTGCCAGCAGTTCCGGGGGTTGGGATCAGCCCCAGCATTTT

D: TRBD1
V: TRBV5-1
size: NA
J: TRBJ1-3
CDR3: CASSGGLGQSGNTIYF
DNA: TGCGCCAGCTCCGGTGGCCTGGGACAGTCGGGAAACACCATATATTTT

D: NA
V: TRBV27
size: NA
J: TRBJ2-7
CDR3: CASSLQGTSSYEQYF
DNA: TGTGCCAGCAGTTTACAGGGAACAAGCTCCTACGAGCAGTACTTC

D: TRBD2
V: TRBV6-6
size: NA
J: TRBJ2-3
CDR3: CASSPPRLLAGGPGTDTQYF
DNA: TGTGCCAGCAGTCCCCCGCGATTACTAGCGGGGGGGCCGGGCACAGATACGCAGTATTTT

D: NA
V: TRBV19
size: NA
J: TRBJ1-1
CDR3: CASSIDRRGRRTEAFF
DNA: TGTGCCAGTAGTATAGATCGAAGGGGCAGGAGAACTGAAGCTTTCTTT

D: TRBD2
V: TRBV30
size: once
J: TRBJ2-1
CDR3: CAWSSGRAVYNEQFF
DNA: TGTGCCTGGAGCAGCGGGAGGGCCGTTTACAATGAGCAGTTCTTC

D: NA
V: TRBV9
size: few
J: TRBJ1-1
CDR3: CASRGQLSTEAFF
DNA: TGTGCCAGCAGGGGACAATTATCCACTGAAGCTTTCTTT

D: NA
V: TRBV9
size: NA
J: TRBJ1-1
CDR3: CASSAGVGAFF
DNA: TGTGCCAGCAGCGCCGGGGTGGGAGCTTTCTTT

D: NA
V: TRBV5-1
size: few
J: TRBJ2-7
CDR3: CASSLALALSSYEQYF
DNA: TGCGCCAGCAGCTTGGCCCTAGCGTTGAGCTCCTACGAGCAGTACTTC

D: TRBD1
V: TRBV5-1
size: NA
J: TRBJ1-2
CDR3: CASSPRQGEGYGYTF
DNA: TGCGCCAGCAGCCCCAGACAGGGTGAGGGCTATGGCTACACCTTC

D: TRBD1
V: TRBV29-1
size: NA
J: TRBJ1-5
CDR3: CSVSGQGQEPQHF
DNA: TGCAGCGTTAGCGGACAGGGCCAGGAGCCCCAGCATTTT

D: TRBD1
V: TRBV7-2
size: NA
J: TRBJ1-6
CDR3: CASSSRGTSYNSPLHF
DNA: TGTGCCAGCAGCTCCAGGGGGACCTCCTATAATTCACCCCTCCACTTT

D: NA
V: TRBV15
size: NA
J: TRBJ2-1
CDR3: CATDGAGYNEQFF
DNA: TGTGCCACTGATGGGGCGGGATACAATGAGCAGTTCTTC

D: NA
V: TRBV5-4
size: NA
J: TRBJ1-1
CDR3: CASSLPYTEAFF
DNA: TGTGCCAGCAGCCTCCCGTACACTGAAGCTTTCTTT

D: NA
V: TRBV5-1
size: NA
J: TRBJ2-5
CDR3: CASSSEQGETQYF
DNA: TGCGCCAGCAGCTCGGAACAGGGAGAGACCCAGTACTTC

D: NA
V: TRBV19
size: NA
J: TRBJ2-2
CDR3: CASSIAHTGPTGELFF
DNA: TGTGCCAGTAGTATAGCCCACACAGGGCCCACCGGGGAGCTGTTTTTT

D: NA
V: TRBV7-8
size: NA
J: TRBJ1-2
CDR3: CASSPGDNPLTNYGYTF
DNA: TGTGCCAGCAGCCCCGGGGACAACCCACTGACTAACTATGGCTACACCTTC